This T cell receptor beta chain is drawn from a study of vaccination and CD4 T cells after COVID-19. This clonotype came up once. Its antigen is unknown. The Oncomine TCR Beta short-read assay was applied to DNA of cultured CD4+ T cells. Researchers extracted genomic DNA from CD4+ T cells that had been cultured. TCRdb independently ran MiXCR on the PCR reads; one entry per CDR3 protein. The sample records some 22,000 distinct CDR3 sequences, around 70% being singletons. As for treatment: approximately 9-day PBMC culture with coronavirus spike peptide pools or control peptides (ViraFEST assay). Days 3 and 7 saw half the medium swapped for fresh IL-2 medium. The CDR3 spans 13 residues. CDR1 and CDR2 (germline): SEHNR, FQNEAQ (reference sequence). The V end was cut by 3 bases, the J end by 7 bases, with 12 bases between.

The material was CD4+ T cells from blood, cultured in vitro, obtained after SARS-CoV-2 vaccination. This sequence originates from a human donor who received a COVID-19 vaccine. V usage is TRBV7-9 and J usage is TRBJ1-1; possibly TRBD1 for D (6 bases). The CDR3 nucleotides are TGTGCCAGCAGCTTCTCCGGGACAAGTGAAGCTTTCTTT. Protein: CASSFSGTSEAFF.